This TCR beta chain was obtained from a study of T-cell reconstitution after alpha-beta-depleted transplantation in children. Study outcomes and limitations: Several hundred graft clones that had expanded were reportedly the source of alpha-beta T cells about two months after transplant. A year post-transplant, T-cell counts and diversity derived mostly from newly produced T cells.

Unique molecular identifiers featured in how the TCRbeta library was prepared. TCRdb used MiXCR to reprocess the PCR reads, holding one entry per CDR3 protein. The sample holds hundreds of thousands of distinct CDR3 sequences, roughly 25% seen once. Comments on this clonotype: The antigen is undetermined.

Trimming pared 2 bases from V and 1 base from J, leaving 11 bases between. This CDR3 has 16 amino acids. CDR1 is LGHNA, CDR2 YNFKEQ, per germline. This clonotype was sampled from a female patient aged 2-15 years who had a stem cell transplant for congenital amegakaryocytic thrombocytopenia, so the T cells may come from the graft donor. The sequencing used PBMCs, mostly from graft donor cells, collected 360 days after TCRalphabeta/CD19-depleted stem cell transplant. The rearrangement joins TRBV4-2 to TRBJ2-2; D is ambiguous. CDR3 nucleotide sequence: TGTGCCAGCAGCCAACTATGGCAGGAGAACACCGGGGAGCTGTTTTTT. Its protein product is CASSQLWQENTGELFF.